What follows are 10 T cell receptor beta chains derived from one specimen sequenced in a study of control samples from healthy donors and cancer patients. Profiled with immunoSEQ multiplex PCR; TCRdb holds only in-frame clones, not every one. The sample has around 26,000 clones; around 86% are singletons. Sequencing was performed on PBMCs. Receptors originate from a man aged 55 to 70 with colorectal cancer.

The chain employs TRBV5-8 and TRBJ1-6; D ambiguous. Trimming cost V 0 bases and J 5 bases, with 3 bases left between them. Germline-derived CDR1 and CDR2 are SGHTS and YDEGEE. The length of the CDR3 is 13 residues. The CDR3 loop reads CASSLANNSPLHF. As DNA, the CDR3 is TGTGCCAGCAGCTTGGCGAATAATTCACCCCTCCACTTT. The full variable domain, completed using reference TRBV5-8 and TRBJ1-6, is EAGVTQSPTHLIKTRGQQATLRCSPISGHTSVYWYQQALGLGLQFLLWYDEGEERNRGNFPPRFSGRQFPNYSSELNVNALELEDSALYLCASSLANNSPLHFGNGTRLTVT.

The chain has TRBV14 and TRBJ2-2, with 9 bases matching TRBD2. Trimming took 4 bases from V and 6 from J; bases not matched to a gene: 12. CDR1 and CDR2 from the germline V gene are SGHDN and FVKESK. This CDR3 is 17 amino acids long. The CDR3 loop is CASSRGGGPRSPGELFF. The CDR3 DNA sequence: TGTGCCAGCAGCCGCGGGGGGGGTCCACGAAGTCCCGGGGAGCTGTTTTTT.

This sequence joins TRBV6-5 and TRBJ2-1; 11 positions match TRBD2. The CDR3 sequence is 15 residues long. Germline V gives CDR1 MNHEY, CDR2 SVGAGI. With 6 bases clipped from V and 2 bases from J, the junction kept 3 bases outside the gene matches. CDR3 nucleotide sequence: TGTGCCAGCAGATCACTAGCGGGGGCCTACAATGAGCAGTTCTTC. This translates into CASRSLAGAYNEQFF.

This clone was detected only once. This chain links TRBV5-1 with TRBJ1-1; TRBD1 is a possible D gene (5 bases). The CDR3 runs to 14 residues. V dropped 1 base and J dropped 1 base, with 8 bases sitting between them. Germline V gene data show CDR1 as SGHRS and CDR2 as YFSETQ. The CDR3 DNA reads TGCGCCAGCAGCTTGAACGGGGGGAACACTGAAGCTTTCTTT. The encoded protein is CASSLNGGNTEAFF. The variable domain in full, with the rest retrieved from reference TRBV5-1 and TRBJ1-1, is KAGVTQTPRYLIKTRGQQVTLSCSPISGHRSVSWYQQTPGQGLQFLFEYFSETQRNKGNFPGRFSGRQFSNSRSEMNVSTLELGDSALYLCASSLNGGNTEAFFGQGTRLTVV.

The V gene is TRBV3-1 (or the pseudogene TRBV3-2), the J gene TRBJ1-1; D not certain. Trimming shortened V by 4 bases and J by 8 bases, and 11 bases separated the two germline ends. Looked up from germline, CDR1 is LGHDT and CDR2 is YNNKEL (reference sequence). There are 12 residues in the CDR3. CDR3 sequence (DNA): TGTGCCAGCAGCCCCCGTAGAGAAGAAGCTTTCTTT. Its protein is CASSPRREEAFF.

J is TRBJ2-3 and V is TRBV18; 8 bases line up with TRBD2. Looked up from germline, CDR1 is KGHSH and CDR2 is LQKENI. Trimming took 2 bases from V and 2 from J; bases not matched to a gene: 9. The CDR3 loop spans 17 amino acids. The DNA for the CDR3 is TGTGCCAGCTCACCAACCAGGCGAGCGGGGGACACAGATACGCAGTATTTT. This translates into CASSPTRRAGDTDTQYF.

This clone was counted between two and nine times. V is TRBV4-1 and J is TRBJ2-1, with TRBD1 identical over 8 bases. CDR3 length: 15 residues. Unmatched junction bases numbered 9, after V lost 2 bases and J lost 9 bases. The germline V gene has CDR1 MGHRA and CDR2 YSYEKL. The CDR3 nucleotides are TGCGCCAGCAGCCAAACCGCCAGGACAGGGAGTGAGCAGTTCTTC. Encoded protein: CASSQTARTGSEQFF.

The chain combines TRBV10-3 with TRBJ2-5; possibly TRBD2 for D (5 bases). This CDR3 contains 15 residues. In germline, CDR1 is ENHRY, CDR2 SYGVKD. V shed 6 bases and J shed 0 bases, with 14 bases lying between them. In DNA, the CDR3 is TGTGCCATCAGCCAATTTGGCGGGTACCAAGAGACCCAGTACTTC. Its translation: CAISQFGGYQETQYF.

This chain uses TRBV29-1 with TRBJ2-3; D is possibly TRBD2 (5 bases). Between the trimmed V and J ends, which lost 4 bases and 0 bases, there was a span of 20 bases. The CDR3 contains 17 residues. Germline V gene sequence: CDR1 SQVTM, CDR2 ANQGSEA. The CDR3 here is CSVVFFSPRESTDTQYF. The CDR3 coding sequence is TGCAGCGTTGTCTTCTTCTCTCCGAGGGAGAGCACAGATACGCAGTATTTT.

The CDR3, as DNA: TGTGCCAGCAGTGAGAACCCAGGGACTGAAGCTTTCTTT. Protein sequence: CASSENPGTEAFF. The chain couples TRBV2 to TRBJ1-1; the D gene is possibly TRBD1 (5 bases). The V end lost 3 bases, the J end lost 5 bases, and 10 bases lay between the germline ends. Germline loops: CDR1 SNHLY, CDR2 FYNNEI. There are 13 residues in the CDR3.